This entry features one T cell receptor beta chain sequence. Its antigen is currently unknown. Measured with immunoSEQ multiplex PCR; TCRdb has only the in-frame clones, and not every one. The sample has fewer than 200,000 clones, around 84% seen once. CDR1 and CDR2 (germline): ENHRY, SYGVKD. The CDR3 extends over 11 amino acids. Trimming shortened V by 11 bases and J by 0 bases, and 7 bases separated the two germline ends. The sample comes from a study of cytomegalovirus exposure and HLA in healthy donors. Study findings and constraints: Reports showed the classifier diagnosing cytomegalovirus status with high specificity and sensitivity.

The sample taken for sequencing was PBMCs. This chain links TRBV10-3 with TRBJ1-1; D unclear. This TCR was recovered from a man between 18 and 35 years old in good health and CMV-seropositive. CDR3 sequence reads: CASAVNTEAFF. CDR3 DNA: TGTGCCTCGGCGGTGAACACTGAAGCTTTCTTT.